This entry lists 17 T cell receptor beta chains sequenced from one sample in a study of blood T cells in healthy people across ages. Combining a sample-barcoded 5' primer with a J-beta primer mix, a second PCR ran for about 7 to 12 cycles. TCRdb re-called the 5' RACE reads with MiXCR, one entry per CDR3 protein. This table has 1,500,000 or so distinct CDR3 sequences, almost 60% appearing once. Material: blood. Receptor source: a man aged 18 to 30 in good health.

A note on this clonotype: Being one base from a much bigger clone, this may be a read error. The genes are TRBV5-6 and TRBJ2-1; TRBD1 matches 12 bases. This CDR3 has 16 amino acids. The germline gives CDR1 SGHDT, CDR2 YYEEEE. CDR3 DNA sequence: TGTGCCGGCAGCGAAGTGGGACAGGGGGCGTGGAATGAGCAGTTCTTC. Protein sequence: CAGSEVGQGAWNEQFF.

The chain couples TRBV29-1 to TRBJ1-2, with no clear D. This CDR3 comprises 14 residues. CDR1 and CDR2 (germline): SQVTM, ANQGSEA. Trimming took off 0 bases at V and 5 bases at J, with 13 bases between the two ends. The CDR3 here is CSVEEAAGGYGYTF. CDR3 nucleotides: TGCAGCGTTGAAGAAGCCGCAGGAGGGTATGGCTACACCTTC.

In this sample, this clonotype turned up a few times. J is TRBJ2-1 and V is TRBV7-9; D not certain. From germline, CDR1 is SEHNR and CDR2 FQNEAQ (reference sequence). Deletions cut 6 bases from V and 5 bases from J, with 11 bases between. The CDR3 is made up of 13 amino acids. The DNA of the CDR3 is TGTGCCAGCAGATCCGGAGTGGACAATGAGCAGTTCTTC. Protein product: CASRSGVDNEQFF.

The chain joins TRBV4-1 to TRBJ2-4, with TRBD1 matching 10 bases. Germline V gene data show CDR1 as MGHRA and CDR2 as YSYEKL. J was trimmed by 7 bases and V by 3 bases; bases with no gene match: 6. The CDR3 spans 15 residues. CDR3 bases: TGCGCCAGCAGCCATCCGGGGACAGGGGAGAACATTCAGTACTTC. It translates to CASSHPGTGENIQYF.

The V and J genes are TRBV4-3 and TRBJ1-2; 8 nucleotides line up with TRBD1. The germline gives CDR1 LGHNA, CDR2 YSLEER. The CDR3 sequence is 16 residues long. The junction had 12 bases not matched to a gene; V was cut back by 0 bases and J by 9 bases. In DNA form, the CDR3 reads TGCGCCAGCAGCCAAGAGCCGACAGGGGCCTATTATAGCTACACCTTC. Translating gives CASSQEPTGAYYSYTF.

The V call is TRBV5-6, the J call TRBJ2-4; the D gene is possibly TRBD2 (6 bases). The J call could be wrong; TRBJ2-7 is a better fit for the DNA end. The CDR3 has 15 residues. Germline V CDR1 and CDR2: SGHDT, YYEEEE. CDR3 sequence reads: CASSATGQGGYEQYF. CDR3 coding DNA: TGTGCCAGCAGCGCCACGGGTCAGGGAGGCTACGAGCAGTACTTC.

This chain connects TRBV11-2 to TRBJ2-7; D may match TRBD1 or TRBD2 (5 bases each). The CDR3 sequence is 13 residues long. Germline V gene data show CDR1 as SGHAT and CDR2 as FQNNGV. Between the trimmed V and J ends, which lost 10 bases and 2 bases, there was a span of 15 bases. CDR3 residues: CATSHGTPYEQYF. CDR3 nucleotide sequence: TGTGCCACCTCACACGGGACGCCCTACGAGCAGTACTTC.

The rearrangement joins TRBV12-3 or TRBV12-4 to TRBJ2-5, with 8 nucleotides matching TRBD1. The V gene end was trimmed by 3 bases and the J gene end by 5 bases; junction bases not matched to a gene: 5. The CDR3 totals 14 residues. The CDR3 region has the DNA TGTGCCAGCAGTTTCAGGGGGCGCGGGGAGACCCAGTACTTC. This sequence encodes CASSFRGRGETQYF.

The rearrangement links TRBV7-9 to TRBJ2-7; no definite D call. The closer fit of TRBJ2-1 to the DNA end suggests the J call may be wrong. The CDR3 consists of 12 residues. CDR1 SEHNR and CDR2 FQNEAQ come from the germline V gene (reference sequence). The CDR3 bases are TGTGCCAGCAGCGTCCCGAAGGATGAGCAGTTCTTC. It specifies CASSVPKDEQFF.

The CDR3 region is CATSRTTAYSYEQYF. The DNA for the CDR3 is TGTGCCACCAGCAGAACGACAGCCTACTCCTACGAGCAGTACTTC. The rearrangement uses TRBV15 and TRBJ2-7, with D perhaps TRBD1 (5 bases). The V end was cut by 2 bases, the J end by 0 bases, with 11 bases between. CDR1 is LNHNV, CDR2 YYDKDF, per germline (reference sequence). This CDR3 region has 15 residues.

This clonotype came up a few times. The J gene is TRBJ2-3, the V gene TRBV11-2, with 9 bases aligning to TRBD2. The V and J ends lost 3 bases and 3 bases, in that order; junction bases with no gene match: 4. The CDR3 loop spans 15 amino acids. In germline, CDR1 is SGHAT, CDR2 FQNNGV. CDR3 loop: CASSFLRGGTDTQYF. The CDR3 DNA follows: TGTGCCAGCAGCTTCTTGCGGGGGGGTACAGATACGCAGTATTTT.

The rearrangement links TRBV12-3 or TRBV12-4 to TRBJ2-7, with 8 bases fitting TRBD1. The CDR3 runs 14 residues. V lost 7 bases, J lost 7 bases, and 12 bases stayed unmatched. As DNA, the CDR3 is TGTGCCAGCACCCCGACAGGGGAGAGAGGGGAGCAGTACTTC. Translating gives CASTPTGERGEQYF.

The V call is TRBV27, the J call TRBJ2-3; 14 nucleotides align to TRBD2. V lost 5 bases, J lost 8 bases, and 12 bases stayed unmatched. Germline loops: CDR1 MNHEY, CDR2 SMNVEV (reference sequence). The CDR3 spans 17 residues. Written as DNA, the CDR3 is TGTGCCAGCAGTCCCCCGGGACTAGCGGGAGCATTTGGTACGCAGTATTTT. Protein sequence: CASSPPGLAGAFGTQYF.

The chain has TRBV29-1 and TRBJ2-7, with a possible D match to TRBD1 (6 bases). The CDR3 covers 14 residues. CDR1 is SQVTM, CDR2 ANQGSEA, per germline. V was cut by 6 bases and J by 0 bases, with 15 bases left in between. This CDR3 reads CSVGALGFSYEQYF. CDR3 bases: TGCAGCGTGGGGGCTTTGGGATTCTCCTACGAGCAGTACTTC.

The chain recombines TRBV7-2 with TRBJ2-3, with TRBD2 matching 9 bases. The germline CDR1 and CDR2 sequences are SGHTA and FQGNSA. The CDR3 extends over 15 amino acids. J lost 5 bases, V lost 5 bases, and 8 bases had no gene match. The CDR3 is CASSGASGVIDTQYF. In nucleotides, the CDR3 is TGTGCCAGCAGCGGGGCTAGCGGGGTGATAGATACGCAGTATTTT.

The CDR3 sequence: CAWASSVMLGGYGYTF. Here the CDR3 DNA reads TGTGCCTGGGCCTCCTCAGTGATGTTGGGCGGCTATGGCTACACCTTC. This chain links TRBV30 with TRBJ1-2, with no clear D. Germline values: CDR1 GTSNPN, CDR2 SVGIG (reference sequence). CDR3 length: 16 amino acids. Trimming left V 5 bases short and J 4 bases short, with 23 bases between.

The V and J genes are TRBV20-1 and TRBJ2-7, with 11 bases identical to TRBD2. Germline lookup yields CDR1 DFQATT and CDR2 SNEGSKA (reference sequence). The V segment lost 6 bases and the J segment 7 bases; nucleotides outside the gene matches: 11. CDR3 size: 14 residues. This CDR3 is CSAWGLAEYNEQYF. CDR3 nucleotide sequence: TGCAGTGCATGGGGACTAGCGGAGTACAATGAGCAGTACTTC.